This T cell receptor (beta chain) was observed in a study of low-dose radiotherapy and immunotherapy resistance in tumors. This sample's time point: after trial treatment. Treatment in this sample: LDRT plus nivolumab, ipilimumab, low-dose cyclophosphamide and aspirin (RACIN trial). Primers targeting TRAV and TRBV primed first-strand cDNA, covering alpha and beta chains. The authors amplified TCRs for approximately 20 PCR cycles with a constant-region primer and a V-primer adapter. mRNA, once isolated, was amplified by in vitro transcription. MiXCR, applied by TCRdb to the reads, yields one record per CDR3 protein. Here the sample spans approximately 45,000 distinct CDR3 sequences, about 25% being singletons. V was pared by 0 bases and J by 3 bases, with 8 bases of the junction left unmatched. The CDR3 extends over 16 amino acids. Per germline, CDR1 MGHRA and CDR2 YSYEKL.

The sequence was obtained from a male donor with prostate cancer. The chain has TRBV4-1 and TRBJ2-7; 7 bases fit TRBD2. The sequencing used PBMCs, collected after low-dose radiotherapy plus immunotherapy. CDR3 loop: CASSQEGLTRSYEQYF. The CDR3 nucleotides are TGCGCCAGCAGCCAAGAGGGACTAACGAGGAGCTACGAGCAGTACTTC.